This is a list of T cell receptor beta chains from one sample in a study of cytomegalovirus exposure and HLA in healthy donors. This table comes from immunoSEQ multiplex PCR, and its TCRdb copy is limited to in-frame clones, with some not included. The sample contains about 110,000 clones, 74% of which appear only once. The specimen was PBMCs. Receptor source: a man over 45 in good health and CMV-seropositive. Each CDR3 is given with its conserved first and last residue. A D gene is named only where the DNA matches it firmly. Not all rows give a size; the values are once, few, many and, for expanded clones, a class.

>TRBV6-6|TRBJ2-3|TRBD2|-
TGTGCCAGCAGTTACCCAACCGGGACTAGCGGGCCTACGCAGTATTTT
CASSYPTGTSGPTQYF
>TRBV5-1|TRBJ1-4|TRBD1|-
TGCGCCAGCAGCTTGGGCTCAGGGGGGAATGAAAAACTGTTTTTT
CASSLGSGGNEKLFF
>TRBV30|TRBJ1-5|TRBD1|-
TGTGCCTGCGACGACAGGGGGCCGAGCAATCAGCCCCAGCATTTT
CACDDRGPSNQPQHF
>TRBV11-3|TRBJ2-1|-|-
TGTGCCAGCAGCCAAACTAGCAGCTATGGGGATGAGCAGTTCTTC
CASSQTSSYGDEQFF
>TRBV10-3|TRBJ2-4|-|-
TGTTCCATCAGTGTAGGAGGGAACATTCAGTACTTC
CSISVGGNIQYF
>TRBV19|TRBJ2-1|TRBD1|-
TGTGCCAGTAGTAAGGGGGCGGGTTTCTCCTACAATGAGCAGTTCTTC
CASSKGAGFSYNEQFF
>TRBV19|TRBJ1-2|TRBD1|-
TGTGCCAGTAGTGTCCCACTGTTCCAGGGGGCAACCTCTAACTATGGCTACACCTTC
CASSVPLFQGATSNYGYTF
>TRBV6-4|TRBJ2-1|TRBD2|few
TGTGCCAGCAGTGACCTGAGCGGGGGGAACAATGAGCAGTTCTTC
CASSDLSGGNNEQFF
>TRBV2|TRBJ2-5|-|-
TGTGCCAGCAGGCCAGGGGCTGGGAGAGAGACCCAGTACTTC
CASRPGAGRETQYF
>TRBV15|TRBJ1-5|-|-
TGTGCCACCAGCCACACCGGGAGGTCTGGCAATCAGCCCCAGCATTTT
CATSHTGRSGNQPQHF
>TRBV20-1|TRBJ2-3|-|-
TGCAGTACGGGACAAGATACGCAGTATTTT
CSTGQDTQYF
>TRBV18|TRBJ1-2|TRBD1|few
TGTGCCAGCTCACCACGCGGGACAGGCGGCTATGGCTACACCTTC
CASSPRGTGGYGYTF
>TRBV9|TRBJ1-6|-|few
TGTGCCAGCAGCGTCACCCCAGGGGTAACTTCACCCCTCCACTTT
CASSVTPGVTSPLHF
>TRBV19|TRBJ1-5|-|-
TGTGCCAGTAGTAAGCGACAGGTGGGCAATCAGCCCCAGCATTTT
CASSKRQVGNQPQHF
>TRBV29-1|TRBJ1-2|-|-
TGCAGCGTTGAACTACAGTTAGCTAACTATGGCTACACCTTC
CSVELQLANYGYTF
>TRBV9|TRBJ2-7|TRBD1|-
TGTGCCAGCAGCTCAGGGGGTCGGAGGGAGCAGTACTTC
CASSSGGRREQYF
>TRBV18|TRBJ2-7|-|once
TGTGCCAGCTCACCGGGACTCTCGCCCCCCTACGAGCAGTACTTC
CASSPGLSPPYEQYF
>TRBV7-8|TRBJ2-5|TRBD2|-
TGTGCCAGCAGCCCTGGACTAGCCGCATTGGAGACCCAGTACTTC
CASSPGLAALETQYF
>TRBV25-1|TRBJ2-2|-|-
TGTGCCAGCAGGGAGGGCAACACCGGGGAGCTGTTTTTT
CASREGNTGELFF
>TRBV10-3|TRBJ1-1|-|few
TGTGCCATCAGTGAGTTTGGGAGTGGAGAAGCTTTCTTT
CAISEFGSGEAFF
>TRBV10-1|TRBJ2-3|-|once
TGCGCCAGCAGTGAGTCGACTTCGGGAGCAAGCACTGGGACGCAGTATTTT
CASSESTSGASTGTQYF
>TRBV5-6|TRBJ2-7|-|-
TGTGCCAGCAGCTTGGGGGCCTACTTCTCCTACGAGCAGTACTTC
CASSLGAYFSYEQYF
>TRBV5-1|TRBJ2-3|TRBD1|few
TGCGCCAGCAGCTACGGGACAGGGGGCACAGATACGCAGTATTTT
CASSYGTGGTDTQYF
>TRBV2|TRBJ2-3|-|few
TGTGCCAGCGCCGACAGGTCCACAGATACGCAGTATTTT
CASADRSTDTQYF
>TRBV4-2|TRBJ1-2|-|-
TGTGCCAGCAGCCTCCAGGTAGTCACAGTTAATTTCTACACCTTC
CASSLQVVTVNFYTF
>TRBV18|TRBJ1-4|-|-
TGTGCCAGCTCACCCTTCAGGGATGCTAATGAAAAACTGTTTTTT
CASSPFRDANEKLFF
>TRBV19|TRBJ1-2|-|-
TGTGCCAGTAGTACTCGGACAGCCACAGCTAACTATGGCTACACCTTC
CASSTRTATANYGYTF
>TRBV2|TRBJ1-3|-|-
TGTGCCAGCAGCCGCGACACCGTGTCTGGAAACACCATATATTTT
CASSRDTVSGNTIYF
>TRBV29-1|TRBJ2-1|-|-
TGCAGCGCTGGAGGGCCTTACCCCTCCTACAATGAGCAGTTCTTC
CSAGGPYPSYNEQFF
>TRBV5-6|TRBJ1-5|TRBD1|-
TGTGCCAGCAGCTTGTTCCTGTCCGGTACAGGGGAGCCCCAGCATTTT
CASSLFLSGTGEPQHF
>TRBV4-1|TRBJ2-7|TRBD2|once
TGCGCCAGCAGCCCAAAAACTAGCGGGACCCAAGAGCAGTACTTC
CASSPKTSGTQEQYF
>TRBV2|TRBJ1-1|-|-
TGTGCCAGCAGCGGGGGGGGAGGGAGCAGAGACTTGAACACTGAAGCTTTCTTT
CASSGGGGSRDLNTEAFF
>TRBV5-1|TRBJ2-5|-|-
TGCGCCAGCAGCTTCAGGAGGGAGACCCAGTACTTC
CASSFRRETQYF
>TRBV18|TRBJ2-5|TRBD2|-
TGTGCCAGCTCACCAGTCCGTTCTAGCGGGCAAGAGACCCAGTACTTC
CASSPVRSSGQETQYF
>TRBV19|TRBJ1-4|-|-
TGTGCCAGTAGTGCACTACAGGGAATAAATGAAAAACTGTTTTTT
CASSALQGINEKLFF
>TRBV29-1|TRBJ2-1|-|-
TGCAGCGTTGAAGATTGGCAGAACAATGAGCAGTTCTTC
CSVEDWQNNEQFF
>TRBV10-2|TRBJ2-6|-|-
TGCGCCAGCAGTTCGGAGTATGGGGCCAACGGCCTGACTTTC
CASSSEYGANGLTF
>TRBV5-1|TRBJ2-7|TRBD2|-
TGCGCCAGCAGCCCCGCAAGACTAGCGGGAGACTACGAGCAGTACTTC
CASSPARLAGDYEQYF
>TRBV19|TRBJ1-2|TRBD1|-
TGTGCCAGTACCGAGACAGGGAGGAGTGGCTACACCTTC
CASTETGRSGYTF